This T cell receptor (beta chain) was recorded in a study of CD8+ T cells in alopecia areata. At the level of the study: Oral tofacitinib (5 to 10 mg twice daily) was administered to treated patients. Study-wide points: Between patients, shared TCR sequences were less clear than in mice. This was possibly due in part to HLA diversity in the patient population. Clonality exceeded that of normal scalp in lesional scalp, most notably in alopecia totalis/universalis.

TCR sequencing used cDNA made by reverse transcription of extracted RNA. Method: immunoSEQ multiplex PCR; TCRdb's copy keeps in-frame clones and lacks some. The data contain 7,900 or so clones, 55% of them singletons. Germline CDR1 and CDR2: LGHNA and YSLEER. The V and J ends lost 1 base and 8 bases, in that order; junction bases with no gene match: 4. This CDR3 has 13 residues. Points on this clone: As yet, its antigen is unknown.

Samples from alopecia areata patients were lesional scalp punch biopsies and peripheral blood. V gene TRBV4-3 combines with J gene TRBJ1-1; 7 nucleotides agree with TRBD1. The sequence derives from a human donor with alopecia areata. This sample comprised skin, obtained at week 0. The CDR3 spells CASSQATGTEAFF. The DNA for the CDR3 is TGCGCCAGCAGCCAAGCGACAGGGACAGAAGCTTTCTTT.